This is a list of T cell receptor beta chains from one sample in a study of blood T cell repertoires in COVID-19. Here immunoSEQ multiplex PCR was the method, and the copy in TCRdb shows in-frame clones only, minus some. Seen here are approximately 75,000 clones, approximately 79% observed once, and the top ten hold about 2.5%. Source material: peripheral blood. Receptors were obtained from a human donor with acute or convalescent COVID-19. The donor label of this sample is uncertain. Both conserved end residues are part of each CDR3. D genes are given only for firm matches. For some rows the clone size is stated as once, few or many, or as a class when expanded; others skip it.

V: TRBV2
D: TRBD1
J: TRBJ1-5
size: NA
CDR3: CASSDPDRGHQPQHF
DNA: TGTGCCAGCAGTGATCCCGACAGGGGCCATCAGCCCCAGCATTTT

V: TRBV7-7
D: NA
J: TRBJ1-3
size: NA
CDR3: CASSSSRTGHRSSGNTIYF
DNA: TGTGCTAGCAGCTCCTCCCGAACGGGACATCGAAGCTCTGGAAACACCATATATTTT

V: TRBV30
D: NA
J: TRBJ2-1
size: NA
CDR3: CAWSASAGGLLNEQFF
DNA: TGTGCCTGGAGTGCCTCGGCCGGAGGTCTCCTCAATGAGCAGTTCTTC

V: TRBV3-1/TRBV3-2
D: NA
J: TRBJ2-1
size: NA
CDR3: CASSRQVDNEQFF
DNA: TGTGCCAGCAGCAGACAGGTGGACAATGAGCAGTTCTTC

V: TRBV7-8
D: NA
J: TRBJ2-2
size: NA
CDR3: CACNRVLAGELFF
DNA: TGTGCCTGTAACAGGGTTCTCGCCGGGGAGCTGTTTTTT

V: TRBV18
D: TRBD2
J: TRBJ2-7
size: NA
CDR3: CASSPQPGGAEF
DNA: TGTGCCAGCTCGCCACAGCCGGGAGGGGCCGAATTC

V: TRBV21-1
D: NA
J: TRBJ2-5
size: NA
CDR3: CASSKRPDRGPKETQYF
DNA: TGTGCCAGCAGCAAACGTCCGGACAGGGGGCCTAAAGAGACCCAGTACTTC

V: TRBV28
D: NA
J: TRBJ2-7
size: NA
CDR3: CASSHPGSSSYEQYF
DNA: TGTGCCAGCAGTCACCCCGGGTCCAGCTCCTACGAGCAGTACTTC

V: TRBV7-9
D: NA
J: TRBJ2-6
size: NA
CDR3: CASSLEGAGANVLTF
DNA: TGTGCCAGCAGCTTAGAGGGGGCTGGGGCCAACGTCCTGACTTTC

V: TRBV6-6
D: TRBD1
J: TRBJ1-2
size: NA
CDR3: CASSWGTDYGYTF
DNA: TGTGCCAGCAGTTGGGGGACAGACTATGGCTACACCTTC

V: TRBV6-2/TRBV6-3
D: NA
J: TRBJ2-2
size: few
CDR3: CASSYSTNTGELFF
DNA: TGTGCCAGCAGTTACTCTACGAACACCGGGGAGCTGTTTTTT

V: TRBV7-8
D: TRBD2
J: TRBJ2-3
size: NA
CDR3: CASSQTSVRTDTQYF
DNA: TGTGCCAGCAGCCAAACTAGCGTTAGGACAGATACGCAGTATTTT

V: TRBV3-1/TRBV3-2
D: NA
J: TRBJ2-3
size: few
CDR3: CASSQGLEPPNTQYF
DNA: TGTGCCAGCAGCCAAGGACTAGAACCCCCGAATACGCAGTATTTT

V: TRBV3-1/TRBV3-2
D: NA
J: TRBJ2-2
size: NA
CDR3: CASSQQGRTGELFF
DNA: TGTGCCAGCAGCCAGCAGGGGCGCACCGGGGAGCTGTTTTTT